This is a list of T cell receptor beta chains from one sample in a study of T cell changes during pregnancy in multiple sclerosis. The method was immunoSEQ multiplex PCR; TCRdb's version includes in-frame clones alone and lacks a portion of them. This table has tens of thousands of clones, around 90% appearing once. Here the sequenced sample was peripheral blood, taken in the first trimester of pregnancy. Every receptor here comes from a female donor with multiple sclerosis, enrolled in a pregnancy study. The CDR3 runs from the conserved cysteine through the conserved F or W. A D gene is named only where the DNA matches it firmly. Only some rows state a clone size, as once, few, many or a class for expanded clones.

cdr3_aa	cdr3_nt	clone_size	d_call	j_call	v_call
CASSQSDFYNEQFF	TGTGCCAGCAGCCAATCGGACTTTTACAATGAGCAGTTCTTC	.	.	TRBJ2-1	TRBV7-3
CASSLFEGGRPQHF	TGTGCCAGCAGCTTGTTTGAGGGGGGGAGGCCCCAGCATTTT	.	.	TRBJ1-5	TRBV5-6
CASSPITGVSSGANVLTF	TGTGCCAGCTCACCGATTACAGGCGTATCCTCTGGGGCCAACGTCCTGACTTTC	.	.	TRBJ2-6	TRBV18
CASSSRTTKTDTQYF	TGTGCCAGCAGCTCGCGGACAACCAAGACAGATACGCAGTATTTT	.	.	TRBJ2-3	TRBV7-2
CASSSGLSSYEQYF	TGCGCCAGCAGCTCGGGACTGAGCTCCTACGAGCAGTACTTC	few	.	TRBJ2-7	TRBV5-1
CASSLAGTGIYNEQFF	TGCGCCAGCAGCTTGGCCGGGACAGGGATTTACAATGAGCAGTTCTTC	.	TRBD1	TRBJ2-1	TRBV5-1
CASSKRDALYEQYF	TGTGCCAGCAGTAAGCGGGACGCTCTCTACGAGCAGTACTTC	.	TRBD2	TRBJ2-7	TRBV27
CASSRTGGTDTQYF	TGTGCCAGCAGTAGGACAGGGGGCACAGATACGCAGTATTTT	.	TRBD1	TRBJ2-3	TRBV2
CASSLGQGASYEQYF	TGCGCCAGCAGCTTGGGCCAGGGGGCATCCTATGAGCAGTACTTC	.	TRBD1	TRBJ2-7	TRBV5-1
CASSQESETQYF	TGCGCCAGCAGCCAAGAATCGGAGACCCAGTACTTC	.	.	TRBJ2-5	TRBV4-1
CASRIGPQSYEQYF	TGCGCCAGCAGAATCGGTCCCCAATCCTACGAGCAGTACTTC	.	.	TRBJ2-7	TRBV5-1
CASSLARGSYEQYF	TGTGCCAGCAGCTTAGCCAGGGGGTCCTACGAGCAGTACTTC	.	TRBD1	TRBJ2-7	TRBV7-2
CASSGPYEQYF	TGTGCCTCTAGCGGGCCCTACGAGCAGTACTTC	.	TRBD2	TRBJ2-7	TRBV30
CASSSGLSKTNTEAFF	TGTGCCAGCAGTTCGGGACTCTCTAAAACGAACACTGAAGCTTTCTTT	.	.	TRBJ1-1	TRBV28
CASSDSQGDHGYTF	TGTGCCAGCAGTGACTCGCAGGGGGATCATGGCTACACCTTC	.	TRBD1	TRBJ1-2	TRBV6-4
CAWSVGTVETQYF	TGTGCCTGGAGTGTAGGGACTGTTGAGACCCAGTACTTC	.	.	TRBJ2-5	TRBV30
CASSSRGTSILYEQYF	TGTGCCAGCAGCTCAAGAGGGACTAGCATTCTCTACGAGCAGTACTTC	.	TRBD2	TRBJ2-7	TRBV11-2
CASSSSANYGYTF	TGTGCCAGCAGCTCCTCGGCTAACTATGGCTACACCTTC	.	.	TRBJ1-2	TRBV11-2
CASSPGAGSNQPQHF	TGTGCCAGCTCCCCTGGGGCGGGAAGCAATCAGCCCCAGCATTTT	.	.	TRBJ1-5	TRBV18
CAITGPGITDTQYF	TGTGCCATCACTGGCCCGGGAATAACAGATACGCAGTATTTT	.	.	TRBJ2-3	TRBV10-3
CASSSYGGSNEKLFF	TGTGCCAGCAGTTCCTACGGGGGTAGTAATGAAAAACTGTTTTTT	few	.	TRBJ1-4	TRBV28
CASSPSGDYGYTF	TGTGCCAGCTCACCGTCAGGGGACTATGGCTACACCTTC	.	.	TRBJ1-2	TRBV18
CASSLDSFGTVDGYTF	TGTGCCAGCAGTTTGGATTCGTTTGGGACAGTCGATGGCTACACCTTC	.	TRBD1	TRBJ1-2	TRBV27
CASSESAGGFYEQYF	TGCGCCAGCAGTGAGTCGGCAGGGGGATTTTACGAGCAGTACTTC	.	TRBD1	TRBJ2-7	TRBV10-2
CAWSVRHGNTIYF	TGTGCCTGGAGTGTTCGACATGGAAACACCATATATTTT	.	.	TRBJ1-3	TRBV30
CASPIIAYEQYF	TGTGCCAGCCCTATCATAGCCTACGAGCAGTACTTC	medium-sized	.	TRBJ2-7	TRBV27
CASSLGGAGLYSGYTF	TGTGCCAGCAGCTTAGGTGGGGCAGGCCTTTACTCTGGCTACACCTTC	.	.	TRBJ1-2	TRBV7-8
CASSLAGGANTEAFF	TGTGCCAGCAGCTTGGCAGGAGGAGCGAACACTGAAGCTTTCTTT	.	.	TRBJ1-1	TRBV5-4
CASSQELDRGSYEQYF	TGCGCCAGCAGCCAAGAACTGGACAGGGGATCGTACGAGCAGTACTTC	.	TRBD1	TRBJ2-7	TRBV4-1
CASSLGPEQYF	TGTGCCAGCAGTTTAGGGCCCGAGCAGTACTTC	.	.	TRBJ2-7	TRBV28
CASSFSGSVLQFF	TGTGCCAGCAGCTTTAGCGGGAGTGTGCTCCAGTTCTTC	.	TRBD2	TRBJ2-1	TRBV11-2
CASTSGGAGEKLFF	TGCGCCAGCACATCAGGGGGCGCGGGTGAAAAACTGTTTTTT	.	TRBD1	TRBJ1-4	TRBV5-1
CASTMRGSSYNEQFF	TGTGCCAGTACTATGCGCGGTAGTTCCTACAATGAGCAGTTCTTC	once	.	TRBJ2-1	TRBV2
CSVRGRVADTQYF	TGCAGCGTAAGGGGGAGGGTAGCAGATACGCAGTATTTT	once	.	TRBJ2-3	TRBV29-1
CASSLTAETEAFF	TGCGCCAGCAGCTTGACAGCTGAGACTGAAGCTTTCTTT	few	.	TRBJ1-1	TRBV5-1
CASSLALAGGTDTQYF	TGTGCCAGCAGCTTAGCCCTAGCGGGAGGAACAGATACGCAGTATTTT	.	TRBD2	TRBJ2-3	TRBV11-2
CASSSRQGAYEQFF	TGTGCCAGCAGTTCCAGACAGGGGGCTTACGAGCAGTTCTTC	.	TRBD1	TRBJ2-1	TRBV2
CASSLSGTSGSTDTQYF	TGTGCCAGCAGCTTATCGGGGACTAGCGGGAGCACAGATACGCAGTATTTT	.	TRBD2	TRBJ2-3	TRBV7-9
CASSSPGLRGSSYNEQFF	TGTGCCAGCAGCTCCCCGGGACTCAGAGGAAGCTCCTACAATGAGCAGTTCTTC	.	.	TRBJ2-1	TRBV7-9
CASSLTGGSTDTQYF	TGCGCCAGCAGCTTAACCGGGGGAAGCACAGATACGCAGTATTTT	.	.	TRBJ2-3	TRBV5-1
CASSIIRQHSNQPQHF	TGTGCCAGTAGTATAATCAGACAGCACAGCAATCAGCCCCAGCATTTT	.	.	TRBJ1-5	TRBV19
CASSYSANYGYTF	TGTGCCAGCAGTTACTCCGCTAACTATGGCTACACCTTC	.	.	TRBJ1-2	TRBV6-5
CASSLGRVGYGYTF	TGTGCCAGCAGCTTGGGCAGGGTCGGCTATGGCTACACCTTC	.	.	TRBJ1-2	TRBV5-4
CASTSGSGYEQFF	TGTGCCAGCACTAGCGGGAGTGGGTATGAGCAGTTCTTC	few	TRBD2	TRBJ2-1	TRBV6-1
CSAEQGLGDTEAFF	TGCAGCGCTGAACAGGGGCTGGGGGACACTGAAGCTTTCTTT	.	TRBD1	TRBJ1-1	TRBV29-1
CASSIPPSTDTQYF	TGTGCCAGTAGTATACCTCCCAGCACAGATACGCAGTATTTT	.	.	TRBJ2-3	TRBV19
CASSFAGNTEAFF	TGTGCCAGCAGCTTTGCGGGGAACACTGAAGCTTTCTTT	.	.	TRBJ1-1	TRBV7-3
CASSVGQGSEKLFF	TGTGCCAGCAGTGTAGGGCAGGGGAGTGAAAAACTGTTTTTT	.	.	TRBJ1-4	TRBV2
CASSWPSGTDTQYF	TGCGCCAGCAGTTGGCCTAGCGGTACAGATACGCAGTATTTT	.	TRBD2	TRBJ2-3	TRBV10-2
CASSQDRNTEAFF	TGTGCCAGCAGCCAAGACAGGAACACTGAAGCTTTCTTT	.	.	TRBJ1-1	TRBV14
CASSLGRGGPDTQYF	TGTGCCAGCAGCTTAGGCCGGGGGGGTCCAGATACGCAGTATTTT	once	TRBD2	TRBJ2-3	TRBV11-1
CASSEQAGGLGEQYF	TGCGCCAGCAGTGAACAAGCGGGAGGGCTGGGGGAGCAGTACTTC	once	TRBD2	TRBJ2-7	TRBV10-1
CASLRAGGPGNEQFF	TGTGCCAGCCTTCGGGCGGGAGGGCCGGGCAATGAGCAGTTCTTC	once	TRBD2	TRBJ2-1	TRBV6-5
CASSPITSTGELFF	TGTGCCAGCTCTCCTATAACCTCCACCGGGGAGCTGTTTTTT	.	.	TRBJ2-2	TRBV18
CASSTQGSTEAFF	TGTGCCAGCAGCACACAGGGGAGCACTGAAGCTTTCTTT	few	TRBD1	TRBJ1-1	TRBV7-3
CASSGRTGDIETQYF	TGTGCCAGCAGTGGGAGGACAGGGGATATAGAGACCCAGTACTTC	.	TRBD1	TRBJ2-5	TRBV2
CASSPGTSSYEQYF	TGTGCCAGTAGCCCCGGGACAAGCTCCTACGAGCAGTACTTC	.	.	TRBJ2-7	TRBV19
CASSLLGPGLAGDGKTQYF	TGTGCCAGCAGCCTTCTAGGACCGGGACTAGCGGGAGACGGGAAGACCCAGTACTTC	.	TRBD2	TRBJ2-5	TRBV7-6
CASSHLAGATYEQYF	TGTGCCAGCAGCCATCTAGCGGGGGCCACCTACGAGCAGTACTTC	once	TRBD2	TRBJ2-7	TRBV5-4